The rows below give T cell receptor beta chains drawn from one sample of a study of spatial heterogeneity in lung cancer. In TCRdb, the 5' RACE reads were re-called with MiXCR into one record per CDR3 protein. Found here are several thousand distinct CDR3 sequences, around 20% of them singletons; the top ten hold 20% to 25%. Source: normal lung tissue next to the tumor, taken at surgery. These receptors were collected from a male donor with early-stage non-small cell lung cancer. Each CDR3 is given with its conserved first and last residue. Each record gives: J gene, D gene, clone size, V gene, CDR3 DNA, CDR3 protein. A D gene is named only where the DNA matches it firmly. Expanded clones are given a class, and other clones once, few, many or no size at all.

TRBJ2-7 - - TRBV10-3 TGTGCCATCAGTAATGCCCGGGACGGAGCCTACGAGCAGTACTTC CAISNARDGAYEQYF
TRBJ2-3 TRBD1 medium-sized TRBV24-1 TGTGCCACCAGTGATTGGAGGGACAGGGCAACAGATACGCAGTATTTT CATSDWRDRATDTQYF
TRBJ2-3 TRBD2 medium-sized TRBV20-1 TGCAGTGCTAGACTAGCGGTCACTAGCACAGATACGCAGTATTTT CSARLAVTSTDTQYF
TRBJ2-7 TRBD2 - TRBV28 TGTGCCAGCAGTTTATTAGCGGGAGTCTACGAGCAGTACTTC CASSLLAGVYEQYF
TRBJ2-7 TRBD2 many TRBV20-1 TGCAGTGTAGACGGGAGGGCCGGCGACGAGCAGTACTTC CSVDGRAGDEQYF
TRBJ1-1 - large TRBV7-8 TGTGCCAGCAGCCAAACGGATACAGGATCTGACACTGAAGCTTTCTTT CASSQTDTGSDTEAFF
TRBJ2-3 - medium-sized TRBV6-1 TGTGCCAGCAGTGTGGTTGTGAAGGCAGATACGCAGTATTTT CASSVVVKADTQYF
TRBJ2-7 TRBD1 medium-sized TRBV20-1 TGCAGTGCTAGTGATGGTCGGACAGGGGACGACGAGCAGTACTTC CSASDGRTGDDEQYF
TRBJ2-2 - - TRBV7-2 TGTGCCAGCAGACCCCAAGTCGGGGAGCTGTTTTTT CASRPQVGELFF
TRBJ1-1 - - TRBV2 TGTGCCAGCAGTGTTAGGGGGGACACTGAAGCTTTCTTT CASSVRGDTEAFF
TRBJ2-7 TRBD2 few TRBV13 TGTGCCAGCAGCCGGCCTCAGGGACTAGCGCTCCCCTCCGAGCAGTACTTC CASSRPQGLALPSEQYF
TRBJ1-4 - few TRBV18 TGTGCCAGCTCACCCTCTAATGAAAAACTGTTTTTT CASSPSNEKLFF
TRBJ2-5 - - TRBV7-2 TGTGCCAGCAGCCAGTTCCAAGAGACCCAGTACTTC CASSQFQETQYF
TRBJ2-5 TRBD2 - TRBV7-6 TGTGCCAGCAGCTTAATGGCTAGCGGGAGAAAACCTCAAGAGACCCAGTACTTC CASSLMASGRKPQETQYF
TRBJ2-1 - medium-sized TRBV7-8 TGTGCCAGCAGCCCGGGACAAGTTGAGCAGTTCTTC CASSPGQVEQFF
TRBJ2-2 - medium-sized TRBV27 TGTGCCAGCAGCGGTCGCTGGGAAGTGAACACCGGGGAGCTGTTTTTT CASSGRWEVNTGELFF
TRBJ1-1 - medium-sized TRBV20-1 TGCAGTGCTAGAGATTCGGATCGGGGGGCTGATGGGAACACTGAAGCTTTCTTT CSARDSDRGADGNTEAFF
TRBJ2-2 - medium-sized TRBV3-1 TGTGCCAGCAGCCAAGATGCCGTAGCCGGGGAGCTGTTTTTT CASSQDAVAGELFF
TRBJ2-7 - medium-sized TRBV6-5 TGTGCCAGCAGTGGACCGGTGGGTGAGCAGTACTTC CASSGPVGEQYF
TRBJ2-7 - medium-sized TRBV20-1 TGCAGTGCTAGCCAAGCGGAGACGTCATCCTACGAGCAGTACTTC CSASQAETSSYEQYF
TRBJ2-1 - many TRBV20-1 TGCAGCAATTCTCCGTACAATGAGCAGTTCTTC CSNSPYNEQFF
TRBJ2-1 - medium-sized TRBV28 TGTGCCAGCAGTTCCTACAATGAGCAGTTCTTC CASSSYNEQFF
TRBJ2-1 - medium-sized TRBV4-2 TGTGCCAGCAGCCAAGATGCAGAATACAATGAGCAGTTCTTC CASSQDAEYNEQFF
TRBJ1-3 TRBD1 medium-sized TRBV6-2/TRBV6-3 TGTGCCAGCAGCCCGGGCCGGACAGGGAACCGAAACACCATATATTTT CASSPGRTGNRNTIYF
TRBJ2-1 - - TRBV2 TGTGCCAGCAGTGAAACGAGGGTAATCAACAATGAGCAGTTCTTC CASSETRVINNEQFF